Listed below are T cell receptor beta chains from one sample, sequenced in a study of cytotoxic CD8 clonotypes in ibrutinib-treated CLL. The protocol was immunoSEQ multiplex PCR, while the TCRdb copy is restricted to in-frame clones and leaves out a portion. The sample lists some 12,000 clones, 79% occurring once. The specimen comprised PBMCs, sampled at disease progression, from a patient treated with ibrutinib. These receptors originate from a human donor with chronic lymphocytic leukemia. CDR3s leave out the opening cysteine and the closing phenylalanine or tryptophan. The order of the fields is CDR3 length, J gene, V gene, CDR3 protein.

>12|TRBJ2-3|TRBV5-1
ASSLGQGADTQY
>16|TRBJ2-1|TRBV19
ASSRPVVGTGAYNEQF
>10|TRBJ1-2|TRBV1
TSSQPGGGYT
>12|TRBJ2-5|TRBV9
ASSSGQGRETQY
>12|TRBJ1-1|TRBV6-5
ASSYGTGNTEAF
>14|TRBJ2-3|TRBV11-2
ASSLVARLTTDTQY
>11|TRBJ1-1|TRBV28
ASSLPRPIEAF
>12|TRBJ2-7|TRBV2
ASSDRGGRLEQY
>10|TRBJ1-6|TRBV7-2
ASSYGTSPLH
>13|TRBJ2-3|TRBV6-5
ASRPFLPGADTQY
>13|TRBJ2-2|TRBV6-1
ASSRQGAIAGELF
>10|TRBJ2-7|TRBV7-2
ASSVGFYEQY
>14|TRBJ1-5|TRBV28
ASSFIELGGNQPQH
>13|TRBJ2-7|TRBV5-6
ASSSLDRGSYEQY
>16|TRBJ2-3|TRBV28
ASSPAELGGPTTDTQY
>13|TRBJ2-2|TRBV5-1
ASSEAGRNTGELF
>14|TRBJ1-5|TRBV4-2
ASSQDLGDSNQPQH
>12|TRBJ2-7|TRBV30
AWTVTGEPGEQY
>12|TRBJ1-3|TRBV28
ASSPTGVGNTIY
>10|TRBJ2-3|TRBV7-9
ASSWLVDTQY
>13|TRBJ1-4|TRBV19
ASSSLGASNEKLF
>11|TRBJ2-7|TRBV2
ASSAEDGYEQY
>17|TRBJ2-3|TRBV11-2
ASSLLVLGGGSLTDTQY
>14|TRBJ2-1|TRBV9
ASSTLTSGRIDEQF
>16|TRBJ2-6|TRBV10-3
ATQGGGQGWIGANVLT
>12|TRBJ1-2|TRBV5-6
ASSLVVAGYGYT
>12|TRBJ2-2|TRBV7-8
ASSYRSDTGELF
>10|TRBJ1-2|TRBV6-1
ASRGQAYGYT
>14|TRBJ2-5|TRBV14
ASSQEGSLAGRGQY
>14|TRBJ2-3|TRBV6-6
ASRRGLAGYTDTQY
>14|TRBJ1-1|TRBV5-4
ASSSPGQGPFIEAF
>11|TRBJ2-5|TRBV15
ATSRDLTATQY
>11|TRBJ2-5|TRBV5-4
ASSPGLQETQY
>9|TRBJ2-3|TRBV20-1
SASSGLPQY
>12|TRBJ2-3|TRBV5-1
ASRLQEGLDTQY
>12|TRBJ2-5|TRBV30
AWSRRADRETQY
>14|TRBJ1-4|TRBV5-1
ASSSLGTGGDEKLF
>13|TRBJ2-5|TRBV29-1
SVELDRGRSETQY
>9|TRBJ1-5|TRBV29-1
SAGTGISQH
>13|TRBJ2-7|TRBV7-9
ASRFGGGAAYEQY
>13|TRBJ1-5|TRBV19
ASSGEGPSNQPQH